The entry below gives a single TCR beta chain sequence along with its context. This sample was taken from a study of blood T cell repertoires in COVID-19. At the level of the study: Specimens from acute and convalescent COVID-19 originated in the United States, Italy and Spain. T cells, B-cell-depleted T cells, or PBMCs supplied cDNA or gDNA.

Source study methods: Cell counts per sample came from amplifying reference gene primers. Repertoires were generated with immunoSEQ multiplex PCR, while TCRdb's copy carries only in-frame clones and drops some. That table gives V, J and clone size, and the DNA gave D and trimming. The sample contains about 200,000 clones, almost 90% of which appear only once. The CDR3 sequence is 13 residues long. The trim removed 6 bases at V and 6 bases at J, leaving 8 bases unmatched. The V gene's germline CDR1 is SQVTM and CDR2 ANQGSEA. Sample: peripheral blood. This receptor was identified in a man younger than 35 with active or convalescent COVID-19. The chain links TRBV29-1 to TRBJ1-1, with 9 positions matching TRBD1. In DNA, the CDR3 is TGCAGCGTCGGGCGACAGGGGGGGTCTGAAGCTTTCTTT. The encoded protein is CSVGRQGGSEAFF. The whole variable domain, remainder taken from reference TRBV29-1 and TRBJ1-1, is SAVISQKPSRDICQRGTSLTIQCQVDSQVTMMFWYRQQPGQSLTLIATANQGSEATYESGFVIDKFPISRPNLTFSTLTVSNMSPEDSSIYLCSVGRQGGSEAFFGQGTRLTVV.